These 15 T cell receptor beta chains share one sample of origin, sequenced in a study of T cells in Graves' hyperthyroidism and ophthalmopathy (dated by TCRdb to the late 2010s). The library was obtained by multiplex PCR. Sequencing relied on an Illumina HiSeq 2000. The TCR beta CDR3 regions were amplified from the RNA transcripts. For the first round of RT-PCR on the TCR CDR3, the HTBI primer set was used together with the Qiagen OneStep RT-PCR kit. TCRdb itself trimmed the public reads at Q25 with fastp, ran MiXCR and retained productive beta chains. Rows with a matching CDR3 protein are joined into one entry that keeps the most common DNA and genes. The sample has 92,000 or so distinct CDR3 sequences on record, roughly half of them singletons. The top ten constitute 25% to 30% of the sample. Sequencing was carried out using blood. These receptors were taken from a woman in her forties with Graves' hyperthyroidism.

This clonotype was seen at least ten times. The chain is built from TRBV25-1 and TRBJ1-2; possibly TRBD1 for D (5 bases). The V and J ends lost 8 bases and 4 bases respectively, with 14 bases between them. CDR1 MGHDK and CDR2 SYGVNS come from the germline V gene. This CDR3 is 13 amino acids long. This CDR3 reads CASQDRGGYGYTF. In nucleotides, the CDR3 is TGTGCCAGCCAAGATAGGGGAGGCTATGGCTACACCTTC.

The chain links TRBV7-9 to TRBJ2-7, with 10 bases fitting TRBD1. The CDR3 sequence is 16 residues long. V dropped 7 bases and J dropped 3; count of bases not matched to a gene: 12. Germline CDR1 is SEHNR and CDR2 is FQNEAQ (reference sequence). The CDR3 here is CASTRDRGMCGYEQYF. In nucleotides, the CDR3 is TGTGCCAGCACCCGGGACAGGGGAATGTGTGGCTACGAGCAGTACTTC.

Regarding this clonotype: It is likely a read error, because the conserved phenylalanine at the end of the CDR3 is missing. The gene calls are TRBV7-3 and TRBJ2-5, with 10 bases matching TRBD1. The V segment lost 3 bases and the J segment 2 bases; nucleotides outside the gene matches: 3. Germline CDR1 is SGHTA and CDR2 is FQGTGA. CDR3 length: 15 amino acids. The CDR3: CASSLTGGAQETQYS. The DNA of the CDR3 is TGTGCCAGCAGCTTGACAGGGGGCGCACAAGAGACCCAGTACTCC.

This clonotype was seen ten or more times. CDR3 region: CASSEEGGSYEQYF. In DNA form, the CDR3 reads TGTGCCAGCAGTGAAGAGGGTGGATCCTACGAGCAGTACTTC. This chain joins TRBV25-1 and TRBJ2-7; D possibly corresponds to TRBD2 (5 bases). The CDR3 totals 14 residues. Trimming removed 2 bases from V and 1 base from J, with 9 bases in between. The germline gives CDR1 MGHDK, CDR2 SYGVNS.

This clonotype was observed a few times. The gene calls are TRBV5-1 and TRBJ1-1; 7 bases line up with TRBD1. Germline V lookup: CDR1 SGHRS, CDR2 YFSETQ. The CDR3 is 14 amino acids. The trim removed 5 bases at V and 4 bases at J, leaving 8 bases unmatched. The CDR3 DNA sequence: TGCGCCAGCAGACCAGGGGGGAGTATCACTGAAGCTTTCTTT. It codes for CASRPGGSITEAFF.

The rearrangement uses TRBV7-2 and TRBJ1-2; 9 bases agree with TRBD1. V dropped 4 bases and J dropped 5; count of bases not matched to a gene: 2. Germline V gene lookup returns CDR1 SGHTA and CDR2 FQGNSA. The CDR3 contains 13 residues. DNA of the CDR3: TGTGCCAGCAGCTGGGGACAGGGTTATGGCTACACCTTC. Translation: CASSWGQGYGYTF.

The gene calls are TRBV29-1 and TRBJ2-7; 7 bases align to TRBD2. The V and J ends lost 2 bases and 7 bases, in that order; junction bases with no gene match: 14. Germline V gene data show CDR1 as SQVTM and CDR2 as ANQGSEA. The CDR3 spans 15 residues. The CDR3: CSVESRDYPAGEQYF. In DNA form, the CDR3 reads TGCAGCGTTGAATCCCGGGACTATCCCGCCGGGGAGCAGTACTTC.

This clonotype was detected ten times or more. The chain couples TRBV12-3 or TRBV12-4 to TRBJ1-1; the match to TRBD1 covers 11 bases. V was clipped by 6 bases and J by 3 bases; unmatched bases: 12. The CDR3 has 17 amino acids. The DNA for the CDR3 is TGTGCCAGCAGCATGGGACAGGGGGGTTATAGGTACACTGAAGCTTTCTTT. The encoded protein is CASSMGQGGYRYTEAFF.

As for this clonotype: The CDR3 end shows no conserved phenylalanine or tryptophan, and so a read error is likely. CDR3 sequence: CARRQANYGYTS. CDR3 coding DNA: TGTGCTAGGCGACAGGCTAACTATGGCTACACCTCC. The chain carries TRBV25-1 and TRBJ1-2, with D perhaps TRBD1 (6 bases). CDR3 length equals 12 residues. Germline CDR1 is MGHDK and CDR2 is SYGVNS.

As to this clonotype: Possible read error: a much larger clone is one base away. CDR3 protein: CSARDFTGGDEQYF. As DNA, the CDR3 is TGCAGTGCTAGAGATTTTACTGGCGGGGACGAGCAGTACTTC. This chain links TRBV20-1 with TRBJ2-7, with D perhaps TRBD2 (6 bases). Trimming removed 0 bases from V and 5 bases from J, with 14 bases in between. CDR3 length: 14 amino acids. CDR1 and CDR2 (germline): DFQATT, SNEGSKA (reference sequence).

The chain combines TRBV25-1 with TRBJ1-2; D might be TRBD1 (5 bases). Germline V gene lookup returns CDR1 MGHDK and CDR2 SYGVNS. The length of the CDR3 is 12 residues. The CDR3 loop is CAREQGLYGYTF. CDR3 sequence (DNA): TGTGCTAGAGAGCAGGGCCTCTATGGCTACACCTTC.

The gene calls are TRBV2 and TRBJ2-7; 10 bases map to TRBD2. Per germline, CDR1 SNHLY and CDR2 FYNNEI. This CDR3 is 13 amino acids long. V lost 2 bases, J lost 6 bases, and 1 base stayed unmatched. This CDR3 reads CASSELAGVEQYF. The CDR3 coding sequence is TGTGCCAGCAGTGAACTAGCGGGAGTCGAGCAGTACTTC.

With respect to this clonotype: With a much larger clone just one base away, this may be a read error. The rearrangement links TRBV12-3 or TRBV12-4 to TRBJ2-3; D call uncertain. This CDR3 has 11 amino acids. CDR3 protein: CASRSTDMQYF. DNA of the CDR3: TGTGCCAGCAGAAGCACAGATATGCAGTATTTT.

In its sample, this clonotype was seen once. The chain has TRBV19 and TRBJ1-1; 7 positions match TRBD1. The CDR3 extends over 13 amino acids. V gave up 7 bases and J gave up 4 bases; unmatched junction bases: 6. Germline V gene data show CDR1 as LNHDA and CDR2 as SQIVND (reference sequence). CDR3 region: CASTLTGFTEAFF. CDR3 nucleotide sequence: TGTGCCAGTACCCTGACAGGGTTCACTGAAGCTTTCTTT.

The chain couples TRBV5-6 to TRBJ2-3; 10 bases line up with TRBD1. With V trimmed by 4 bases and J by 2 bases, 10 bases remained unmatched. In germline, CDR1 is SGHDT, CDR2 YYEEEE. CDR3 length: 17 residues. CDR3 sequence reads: CASSGFGTGDVTDTQYF. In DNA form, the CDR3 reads TGTGCCAGCAGCGGATTCGGGACAGGGGATGTCACAGATACGCAGTATTTT.